Presented here are 21 T cell receptor beta chains from one specimen sequenced in a study of blood T cell repertoires in COVID-19. Assay used: immunoSEQ multiplex PCR; TCRdb lists only in-frame clones, some missing. The repertoire includes a few hundred thousand clones, about 87% of them detected once, and roughly 1.7% sits in the top ten. Sequenced: peripheral blood. The source of these receptors is a woman younger than 45 with COVID-19, enrolled during active disease.

The V gene is TRBV6-5, the J gene TRBJ1-1; unclear D gene. Per germline, CDR1 MNHEY and CDR2 SVGAGI. V was clipped by 4 bases and J by 4 bases, with 19 bases between them. The CDR3 extends over 16 amino acids. In DNA, the CDR3 is TGTGCCAGCAGTTCTCCCCCTACCGGGAGGGCCACTGAAGCTTTCTTT. Translation gives CASSSPPTGRATEAFF.

The chain carries TRBV7-6 and TRBJ1-2, with TRBD1 matching over 8 bases. With V trimmed by 2 bases and J by 12 bases, 8 bases remained unmatched. This CDR3 comprises 13 residues. Germline loops: CDR1 SGHVS, CDR2 FNYEAQ. CDR3 DNA sequence: TGTGCCAGCAGCTTATCAGGGGGCGATAGCCACACCTTC. Amino acids: CASSLSGGDSHTF.

CDR3 nucleotide sequence: TGTGCCAGCAGCTCGGGGACAGGGTTAGTTCAGCCCCAGCATTTT. This translates into CASSSGTGLVQPQHF. V is TRBV7-9 and J is TRBJ1-5, with 9 bases aligning to TRBD1. Per germline, CDR1 SEHNR and CDR2 FQNEAQ (reference sequence). The CDR3 spans 15 residues. Trimming at V came to 4 bases and at J to 6 bases, leaving 7 bases not matched to a gene.

The gene calls are TRBV30 and TRBJ2-7; possibly TRBD1 for D (5 bases). V dropped 1 base and J dropped 1 base, with 5 bases sitting between them. CDR1 and CDR2 from the germline V gene are GTSNPN and SVGIG (reference sequence). This CDR3 has 12 amino acids. Written as DNA, the CDR3 is TGTGCCTGGAGTGGGACATCCTACGAGCAGTACTTC. Amino acids: CAWSGTSYEQYF.

This clone was found once. J is TRBJ2-2 and V is TRBV5-1; 7 positions agree with TRBD2. The CDR3 spans 15 residues. V trimming: 3 bases; J trimming: 3 bases; junction bases outside the gene matches: 5. CDR1 and CDR2 from the germline V gene are SGHRS and YFSETQ. The CDR3 sequence: CASSWGRGDTGELFF. CDR3 DNA: TGCGCCAGCAGCTGGGGGAGGGGAGACACCGGGGAGCTGTTTTTT. Filled out from reference TRBV5-1 and TRBJ2-2, the complete variable domain reads KAGVTQTPRYLIKTRGQQVTLSCSPISGHRSVSWYQQTPGQGLQFLFEYFSETQRNKGNFPGRFSGRQFSNSRSEMNVSTLELGDSALYLCASSWGRGDTGELFFGEGSRLTVL.

This chain uses TRBV5-1 with TRBJ2-7, with D perhaps matching TRBD1 (6 bases). Germline V gives CDR1 SGHRS, CDR2 YFSETQ. The length of the CDR3 is 13 residues. V lost 4 bases to trimming and J lost 6 bases, with 14 bases between them. The chain's CDR3 is CASSLGQRGEQYF. The CDR3 bases are TGCGCCAGCAGCCTTGGACAGCGAGGCGAGCAGTACTTC.

This chain joins TRBV7-9 and TRBJ1-1; D ambiguous. This CDR3 region has 13 residues. Germline V CDR1 and CDR2: SEHNR, FQNEAQ (reference sequence). Trimming pared 7 bases from V and 0 bases from J, leaving 9 bases between. The CDR3 protein is CASNPEMNTEAFF. The CDR3 bases are TGTGCCAGCAACCCGGAGATGAACACTGAAGCTTTCTTT.

The V gene is TRBV2, the J gene TRBJ2-3, with 9 bases matching TRBD1. This CDR3 comprises 13 residues. The J segment lost 4 bases and the V segment lost 8 bases, leaving 4 bases of the junction unmatched. Germline CDR1 SNHLY, CDR2 FYNNEI. DNA of the CDR3: TGTGCCAGCCACAGGGGGCTGGCAGATACGCAGTATTTT. It translates to CASHRGLADTQYF.

DNA for the CDR3: TGCGCCAGCAGCCAACAGGGGGCGTCCTACGAGCAGTACTTC. Amino acids: CASSQQGASYEQYF. The chain uses TRBV4-1 and TRBJ2-7; the match to TRBD1 covers 8 bases. Germline CDR1 is MGHRA and CDR2 is YSYEKL. CDR3 size: 14 residues. Trimming removed 2 bases from V and 1 base from J; junction bases left unmatched: 1.

The V call is TRBV30, the J call TRBJ1-6, with D possibly matching TRBD1 (5 bases). The length of the CDR3 is 13 residues. V lost 1 base and J lost 6, with 7 bases in between. Germline CDR1 GTSNPN, CDR2 SVGIG (reference sequence). DNA of the CDR3: TGTGCCTGGAGTGGCGGGGGTAATTCACCCCTCCACTTT. Its translation is CAWSGGGNSPLHF.

The J gene is TRBJ1-5, the V gene TRBV28, with D possibly being TRBD1 (5 bases). V shed 4 bases and J shed 4 bases, with 14 bases lying between them. The CDR3 loop spans 15 amino acids. CDR1 is MDHEN and CDR2 is SYDVKM in the germline V gene. This CDR3 reads CASSYPRRENQPQHF. In DNA form, the CDR3 reads TGTGCCAGCAGTTACCCCCGCAGGGAAAATCAGCCCCAGCATTTT.

The J gene is TRBJ2-7, the V gene TRBV6-6, with 7 nucleotides matching TRBD2. The CDR3 is made up of 14 amino acids. CDR1 and CDR2 from the germline V gene are MNHNY and SVGAGI (reference sequence). V was pared by 6 bases and J by 3 bases, with 8 bases of the junction left unmatched. The CDR3 sequence: CASSSREGIYEQYV. In DNA, the CDR3 is TGTGCCAGCAGCTCCAGGGAGGGGATCTACGAGCAGTACGTC.

The chain joins TRBV10-2 to TRBJ2-3, with TRBD2 identical over 10 bases. This CDR3 has 17 amino acids. With V trimmed by 1 base and J by 3 bases, 7 bases remained unmatched. Germline V gene lookup returns CDR1 WSHSY and CDR2 SAAADI. CDR3 DNA sequence: TGCGCCAGCAGTGAGTGGCCTAGCGGGGGAGGGACAGATACGCAGTATTTT. Translated, it gives CASSEWPSGGGTDTQYF.

The rearrangement joins TRBV15 to TRBJ2-1, with D unclear. This CDR3 is 16 amino acids long. Germline CDR1 LNHNV, CDR2 YYDKDF (reference sequence). Trimming shortened V by 0 bases and J by 0 bases, and 9 bases separated the two germline ends. CDR3 loop: CATSREGDSSYNEQFF. The CDR3 DNA follows: TGTGCCACCAGCAGAGAAGGAGATAGCTCCTACAATGAGCAGTTCTTC.

This clone came up once. The chain carries TRBV7-7 and TRBJ1-1; a possible D gene is TRBD1 (5 bases). The CDR3 consists of 17 residues. Trimming pared 5 bases from V and 0 bases from J, leaving 19 bases between. Germline loops: CDR1 SSHAT, CDR2 FNYEAQ (reference sequence). The CDR3 coding sequence is TGTGCCAGCAGCCCCGTCGGGGGTGGCACAATGAACACTGAAGCTTTCTTT. Its protein product is CASSPVGGGTMNTEAFF.

The chain links TRBV24-1 to TRBJ2-3, with TRBD1 as a possible D gene (5 bases). Germline CDR1 reads KGHDR; CDR2 reads SFDVKD. This CDR3 is 16 amino acids long. V was clipped by 4 bases and J by 1 base, with 14 bases between them. The CDR3 loop reads CATSDRVLSGTDTQYF. The CDR3, as DNA: TGTGCCACCAGTGACAGGGTCCTCTCCGGCACAGATACGCAGTATTTT.

The rearrangement links TRBV6-5 to TRBJ1-2; possibly TRBD1 for D (6 bases). Germline CDR1 is MNHEY and CDR2 is SVGAGI. This CDR3 region has 14 residues. Trimming shortened V by 2 bases and J by 8 bases, and 15 bases separated the two germline ends. The CDR3: CASSYGGGASGYTF. The CDR3 DNA reads TGTGCCAGCAGTTACGGGGGGGGCGCGTCGGGCTACACCTTC.

In this sample, this clone turned up a few times. The CDR3 reads CASSFGTGTFYGYTF. As DNA, the CDR3 is TGTGCCAGCAGCTTTGGGACAGGGACCTTCTATGGCTACACCTTC. The chain carries TRBV7-8 and TRBJ1-2, with 9 bases lining up with TRBD1. Germline trimming cut 3 bases from V and 4 bases from J; bases unmatched to any gene: 6. Germline assignment: CDR1 SGHVS and CDR2 FQNEAQ. This CDR3 is 15 amino acids long. Full variable domain (outside the CDR3, taken from reference TRBV7-8 and TRBJ1-2): GAGVSQSPRYKVAKRGQDVALRCDPISGHVSLFWYQQALGQGPEFLTYFQNEAQLDKSGLPSDRFFAERPEGSVSTLKIQRTQQEDSAVYLCASSFGTGTFYGYTFGSGTRLTVV.

V is TRBV18 and J is TRBJ1-6, with a possible D match to TRBD1 (6 bases). This CDR3 is 16 amino acids long. V gave up 4 bases and J gave up 9 bases, with 19 bases separating them. Germline lookup yields CDR1 KGHSH and CDR2 LQKENI. The CDR3 loop reads CASSLSRGSSTSPLHF. The CDR3 DNA follows: TGTGCCAGCTCACTCTCCAGGGGCTCTTCGACTTCACCCCTCCACTTT. The full variable domain, its missing parts supplied by reference TRBV18 and TRBJ1-6, is NAGVMQNPRHLVRRRGQEARLRCSPMKGHSHVYWYRQLPEEGLKFMVYLQKENIIDESGMPKERFSAEFPKEGPSILRIQQVVRGDSAAYFCASSLSRGSSTSPLHFGNGTRLTVT.

The chain carries TRBV6-5 and TRBJ2-5; the match to TRBD2 covers 7 bases. The trim removed 5 bases at V and 5 bases at J, leaving 11 bases unmatched. The length of the CDR3 is 15 residues. The V gene's germline CDR1 is MNHEY and CDR2 SVGAGI. The CDR3 protein is CASSPPGGGRETQYF. CDR3 DNA sequence: TGTGCCAGCAGTCCCCCGGGCGGGGGACGGGAGACCCAGTACTTC.

V is TRBV13 and J is TRBJ2-1, with D perhaps TRBD1 (5 bases). V dropped 2 bases and J dropped 8 bases, with 10 bases sitting between them. This CDR3 has 13 amino acids. The germline V gene encodes CDR1 PRHDT and CDR2 FYEKMQ (reference sequence). The CDR3 protein is CASSLPRVHEQFF. Written as DNA, the CDR3 is TGTGCCAGCAGCTTACCCAGGGTTCATGAGCAGTTCTTC.